The following is a T cell receptor (beta chain) sequence with its context. Its antigen specificity is not known. No base-level quality is on record; no much larger clone is a single base apart. The data were taken from a study of response to subunit inactivated influenza vaccine (dated by TCRdb to the late 2010s). About the full investigation: To follow how T cells responded to a trivalent subunit inactivated influenza vaccine, the researchers relied on deep quantitative profiling of the T cell receptor repertoire. Results and caveats for the whole study, not just this receptor: The authors suggested that each seasonal influenza vaccination may recruit only a limited number of new T cells.

There are 14 amino acids in the CDR3, from cysteine to phenylalanine inclusive. The CDR3 DNA has 42 bases and is translated from base 1. The germline V gene yields SGHRS for CDR1 and YFSETQ for CDR2. V is pared back by 0 bases and J by 2 bases, with 9 bases lying between the germline termini. The method behind the library was RT-PCR. The data were produced on an Illumina HiSeq 2500. TCRdb's own reprocessing of the public reads used fastp at Q25 and MiXCR and kept productive beta chains. When rows share a CDR3 protein, they turn into one entry using the most common DNA and genes. The sample table contains about 300,000 distinct CDR3 sequences; only one count was recorded for 20% to 25% of them. The biggest ten clones account for roughly a tenth of the sample.

The rearranged segments are TRBV5-1 and TRBJ2-7; TRBD1 is a possible D gene, resting on 6 matching bases. The sample consisted of PBMCs from blood, taken less than 22 months after vaccination. The source of this sequence is a man in his fifties or sixties who received an inactivated influenza vaccine. Donor details come from another sample of the same person, matched by shared clones. The sequenced DNA is TGCGCCAGCAGCTTGGAATGGACAGCCTACGAGCAGTACTTC. Its translation is CASSLEWTAYEQYF.